These T cell receptor beta chains were read from a single sample in a study of T cell repertoires in cytomegalovirus infection. Each CDR3 protein is one row after TCRdb ran MiXCR on the reads. The sample carries 200,000 or so distinct CDR3 sequences, about 21% recorded once. Input material: PBMCs. Every receptor here comes from a human donor in good health (CMV status not recorded). Some clones in this sample may be carry-over from other donors' samples. The CDR3 runs from the conserved cysteine through the conserved F or W. A D gene is named only where the DNA matches it firmly. Expanded clones get a size class; other rows say once, few or many, or leave the size out.

CDR3 protein: CSVGAGGRTDTQYF
CDR3 DNA: TGCAGCGTTGGGGCAGGGGGCCGCACAGATACGCAGTATTTT
J gene: TRBJ2-3
D gene: TRBD1
clone size: few
V gene: TRBV29-1

CDR3 protein: CATSVYYEQYF
CDR3 DNA: TGTGCCACCAGTGTTTACTACGAGCAGTACTTC
J gene: TRBJ2-7
D gene: -
clone size: -
V gene: TRBV24-1

CDR3 protein: CASSTRQGSTEAFF
CDR3 DNA: TGTGCCAGTAGTACCCGACAGGGGAGCACTGAAGCTTTCTTT
J gene: TRBJ1-1
D gene: TRBD1
clone size: -
V gene: TRBV19

CDR3 protein: CSVGRQANTGELFF
CDR3 DNA: TGCAGCGTTGGTAGGCAGGCGAACACCGGGGAGCTGTTTTTT
J gene: TRBJ2-2
D gene: -
clone size: -
V gene: TRBV29-1

CDR3 protein: CASSSPASGSYEQYF
CDR3 DNA: TGTGCCAGCAGTTCCCCGGCGAGCGGGAGTTACGAGCAGTACTTC
J gene: TRBJ2-7
D gene: TRBD2
clone size: -
V gene: TRBV28

CDR3 protein: CASREGDRLELFF
CDR3 DNA: TGTGCCTCTAGGGAGGGGGACCGGTTGGAACTGTTTTTT
J gene: TRBJ1-4
D gene: -
clone size: -
V gene: TRBV10-3

CDR3 protein: CSVDKHLTDYGYTF
CDR3 DNA: TGCAGCGTTGACAAACACTTAACGGACTATGGCTACACCTTC
J gene: TRBJ1-2
D gene: -
clone size: -
V gene: TRBV29-1

CDR3 protein: CASRRRPLDYGYTF
CDR3 DNA: TGTGCCAGCAGACGTCGTCCTTTGGACTATGGCTACACCTTC
J gene: TRBJ1-2
D gene: -
clone size: -
V gene: TRBV28

CDR3 protein: CASSRGTGENYGYTF
CDR3 DNA: TGTGCCAGCAGCCGCGGGACAGGCGAGAACTATGGCTACACCTTC
J gene: TRBJ1-2
D gene: TRBD1
clone size: -
V gene: TRBV6-2/TRBV6-3

CDR3 protein: CASSSEPHNVLTF
CDR3 DNA: TGCGCCAGCAGCTCGGAGCCTCACAACGTCCTGACTTTC
J gene: TRBJ2-6
D gene: -
clone size: few
V gene: TRBV5-1

CDR3 protein: CASSLGLAGYNEQFF
CDR3 DNA: TGTGCCAGCAGCCTAGGACTAGCGGGGTACAATGAGCAGTTCTTC
J gene: TRBJ2-1
D gene: TRBD2
clone size: -
V gene: TRBV5-4

CDR3 protein: CSVAVGQNTEAFF
CDR3 DNA: TGCAGCGTAGCTGTCGGACAGAACACTGAAGCTTTCTTT
J gene: TRBJ1-1
D gene: -
clone size: -
V gene: TRBV29-1

CDR3 protein: CSARGKEKLFF
CDR3 DNA: TGCAGTGCTAGGGGAAAGGAAAAACTGTTTTTT
J gene: TRBJ1-4
D gene: -
clone size: -
V gene: TRBV20-1

CDR3 protein: CSVRQGAAGEQFF
CDR3 DNA: TGCAGCGTGCGACAGGGGGCGGCCGGTGAGCAGTTCTTC
J gene: TRBJ2-1
D gene: TRBD1
clone size: -
V gene: TRBV29-1

CDR3 protein: CASSPGLHGQNEQFF
CDR3 DNA: TGTGCCAGCTCTCCTGGGCTTCACGGCCAAAATGAGCAGTTCTTC
J gene: TRBJ2-1
D gene: -
clone size: -
V gene: TRBV6-4

CDR3 protein: CASTPGPYGYTF
CDR3 DNA: TGTGCCAGCACCCCGGGTCCCTATGGCTACACCTTC
J gene: TRBJ1-2
D gene: -
clone size: -
V gene: TRBV6-8

CDR3 protein: CASSPLGQETQYF
CDR3 DNA: TGTGCCAGCTCACCACTCGGCCAAGAGACCCAGTACTTC
J gene: TRBJ2-5
D gene: -
clone size: many
V gene: TRBV18

CDR3 protein: CASSYSAGLAGEQYF
CDR3 DNA: TGTGCCAGCAGTTACTCGGCGGGACTAGCGGGAGAGCAGTACTTC
J gene: TRBJ2-7
D gene: TRBD2
clone size: few
V gene: TRBV6-2/TRBV6-3

CDR3 protein: CASSLECLGGPLHF
CDR3 DNA: TGTGCCAGCAGCTTAGAATGTCTGGGGGGCCCCCTCCACTTT
J gene: TRBJ1-6
D gene: -
clone size: few
V gene: TRBV11-3

CDR3 protein: CASSLRTGQETQYF
CDR3 DNA: TGTGCCAGCAGCTTGCGGACCGGGCAAGAGACCCAGTACTTC
J gene: TRBJ2-5
D gene: -
clone size: many
V gene: TRBV5-6

CDR3 protein: CASSLDFSGNTIYF
CDR3 DNA: TGTGCCAGCAGCTTGGACTTCTCTGGAAACACCATATATTTT
J gene: TRBJ1-3
D gene: -
clone size: many
V gene: TRBV7-2

CDR3 protein: CASDAQAFSGNTIYF
CDR3 DNA: TGTGCCAGCGATGCACAGGCCTTCTCTGGAAACACCATATATTTT
J gene: TRBJ1-3
D gene: -
clone size: -
V gene: TRBV6-6

CDR3 protein: CASSSLEGETQYF
CDR3 DNA: TGTGCCAGCAGTTCACTAGAGGGAGAGACCCAGTACTTC
J gene: TRBJ2-5
D gene: -
clone size: -
V gene: TRBV12-3/TRBV12-4